The 11 T cell receptor beta chains reported below all come from one sample, sequenced in a study of T cell responses to AZD1222 COVID-19 vaccine. Sequenced by immunoSEQ multiplex PCR; TCRdb stores in-frame clones only, minus some. The sample records 110,000 or so clones, more than 75% being singletons. The sample in question was peripheral blood, obtained on day 0 of AZD1222 vaccination. The source is an adult in good health.

This chain connects TRBV29-1 to TRBJ1-6; TRBD1 might be the D (6 bases). The CDR3 contains 13 residues. The germline V gene has CDR1 SQVTM and CDR2 ANQGSEA. Deletions cut 6 bases from V and 7 bases from J, with 13 bases between. Here the CDR3 DNA reads TGCAGCGTCCTACGGGACACCAATTCACCCCTCCACTTT. The encoded protein is CSVLRDTNSPLHF.

The rearrangement joins TRBV2 to TRBJ1-2; 8 bases match TRBD1. The V and J ends lost 6 bases and 4 bases, in that order; junction bases with no gene match: 7. Per germline, CDR1 SNHLY and CDR2 FYNNEI. This CDR3 region has 14 residues. For the CDR3, the DNA is TGTGCCAGCAGCCGGACAGGGATGAGCTATGGCTACACCTTC. This gives the protein CASSRTGMSYGYTF.

The genes are TRBV10-3 and TRBJ1-1; D call uncertain. This CDR3 spans 14 amino acids. The germline V and J ends were trimmed by 5 bases and 3 bases, with 13 bases remaining between them. The germline gives CDR1 ENHRY, CDR2 SYGVKD. CDR3 amino acids: CAISLSYRDTEAFF. The CDR3 bases are TGTGCCATCAGTTTAAGTTATAGGGACACTGAAGCTTTCTTT.

The rearrangement links TRBV13 to TRBJ1-6, with unresolved D. In germline, CDR1 is PRHDT, CDR2 FYEKMQ (reference sequence). CDR3 size: 14 residues. V was cut by 2 bases and J by 8 bases, with 10 bases left in between. The DNA for the CDR3 is TGTGCCAGCAGCTTATTTATGGGTGATTCACCCCTCCACTTT. Its protein is CASSLFMGDSPLHF.

V is TRBV5-1 and J is TRBJ2-1; 7 bases match TRBD2. This CDR3 is 14 amino acids long. The germline V gene has CDR1 SGHRS and CDR2 YFSETQ. J gave up 1 base and V 4 bases, and 2 bases lay outside the gene matches. The CDR3 DNA reads TGCGCCAGCAGCCCGGGGGGTTCCTACAATGAGCAGTTCTTC. It translates to CASSPGGSYNEQFF.

The chain carries TRBV10-3 and TRBJ2-3; no clear D. CDR1 and CDR2 from the germline V gene are ENHRY and SYGVKD. The CDR3 sequence is 11 residues long. The V end lost 5 bases, the J end lost 4 bases, and 4 bases lay between the germline ends. CDR3 protein: CAISRSDTQYF. The CDR3 nucleotides read TGTGCCATCAGTCGTTCAGATACGCAGTATTTT.

V and J are TRBV21-1 and TRBJ2-5; the D segment call TRBD2 is taken from the table without a DNA check. TRBV21-1 is tagged as a pseudogene. The CDR3 is 20 residues long. The CDR3 region has the DNA TGTGCCAGCAATCCGTCTGCCGGGACTAGCGGGGGGTGCGGATGGGAGACCCAGTACTTC. It codes for CASNPSAGTSGGCGWETQYF.

V and J are TRBV18 and TRBJ1-5; TRBD1 might be the D (5 bases). This CDR3 has 16 amino acids. V gave up 4 bases and J gave up 7 bases, with 20 bases separating them. CDR1 KGHSH and CDR2 LQKENI come from the germline V gene. The CDR3 bases are TGTGCCAGCTCACAGGCGGGACGACAGTCAGGCCAGCCCCAGCATTTT. This sequence encodes CASSQAGRQSGQPQHF.

The chain combines TRBV6-2 or TRBV6-3 with TRBJ2-7; the D is unclear. Germline CDR1 and CDR2: MNHEY and SVGEGT. This CDR3 has 15 residues. Trimming stripped 2 bases from V and 1 base from J, with 12 bases between. The DNA of the CDR3 is TGTGCCAGCAGTTACCCCCCCTGGCCATCCTACGAGCAGTACTTC. Its protein is CASSYPPWPSYEQYF.

V gene TRBV10-3 combines with J gene TRBJ2-1, with 8 bases aligning to TRBD2. CDR1 is ENHRY and CDR2 is SYGVKD in the germline V gene. Germline trimming cut 0 bases from V and 6 bases from J; bases unmatched to any gene: 10. This CDR3 has 17 residues. CDR3 nucleotide sequence: TGTGCCATCAGTGAGTCGACGAGAGCGGGGGTTTCCAATGAGCAGTTCTTC. Its protein product is CAISESTRAGVSNEQFF.

V gene TRBV25-1 combines with J gene TRBJ2-3, with TRBD1 matching over 7 bases. CDR3 length: 12 residues. Germline V gene lookup returns CDR1 MGHDK and CDR2 SYGVNS. The V and J ends lost 9 bases and 6 bases, in that order; junction bases with no gene match: 6. CDR3: CASRDSGDTQYF. In DNA form, the CDR3 reads TGTGCCAGTCGGGACAGTGGGGATACGCAGTATTTT.